This is a list of T cell receptor beta chains from one sample in a study of blood T cell repertoires in COVID-19. Measured with immunoSEQ multiplex PCR; TCRdb has only the in-frame clones, and not every one. The sample lists some 170,000 clones; about four fifths were seen once. Sequences were obtained from peripheral blood. These receptors originate from a woman aged 70-85 years with acute or convalescent COVID-19. CDR3s include the opening cysteine and the closing phenylalanine or tryptophan. A D gene is named only where the DNA matches it firmly. Some rows have no size entry. The others give once, few or many, or a class for an expanded clone.

cdr3_aa cdr3_nt j_call v_call clone_size cdr3_length d_call
CASSLSGTGIAYNEQFF TGTGCCAGCAGCTTGTCCGGGACAGGGATAGCTTACAATGAGCAGTTCTTC TRBJ2-1 TRBV11-2 - 17 TRBD1
CASSLHAGRDTEAFF TGTGCCAGCTCACTGCATGCAGGGAGGGACACTGAAGCTTTCTTT TRBJ1-1 TRBV18 once 15 -
CASSPEGETQYF TGTGCCAGCAGTCCGGAGGGGGAGACCCAGTACTTC TRBJ2-5 TRBV28 - 12 -
CASSLAPGRTEAFF TGTGCCAGCAGCTTAGCCCCAGGGCGCACTGAAGCTTTCTTT TRBJ1-1 TRBV7-2 - 14 -
CASSRGQARTDTQYF TGTGCCAGCAGTCGTGGACAGGCGCGCACAGATACGCAGTATTTT TRBJ2-3 TRBV5-6 - 15 TRBD1
CASSQEWGPGTDTQYF TGTGCCAGCAGCCAAGAGTGGGGGCCGGGCACAGATACGCAGTATTTT TRBJ2-3 TRBV3-1/TRBV3-2 - 16 -
CASSLSRPGGEGNTQYF TGTGCCAGCAGTTTATCGAGGCCCGGGGGAGAGGGAAATACGCAGTATTTT TRBJ2-3 TRBV27 - 17 -
CASSLVSRANTEAFF TGTGCCAGCAGCTTAGTTTCCAGGGCAAACACTGAAGCTTTCTTT TRBJ1-1 TRBV11-2 once 15 -
CASSTVSGNTIYF TGTGCCAGCAGTACAGTCTCTGGAAACACCATATATTTT TRBJ1-3 TRBV11-3 - 13 -
CALDRGENTEAFF TGTGCCTTAGACAGGGGAGAGAACACTGAAGCTTTCTTT TRBJ1-1 TRBV30 - 13 TRBD1
CASRRVEAFF TGTGCCAGCCGCCGGGTGGAAGCTTTCTTT TRBJ1-1 TRBV12-3/TRBV12-4 - 10 -
CASSPEPNRRRQPQHF TGTGCCAGCAGCCCCGAACCGAACAGGAGACGGCAGCCCCAGCATTTT TRBJ1-5 TRBV14 - 16 -
CASSQGWVGEFYNEQFF TGCGCCAGCAGCCAAGGATGGGTAGGAGAGTTCTACAATGAGCAGTTCTTC TRBJ2-1 TRBV4-3 - 17 -
CASSSTGGAYGYTF TGTGCCAGTAGTAGTACAGGGGGCGCGTATGGCTACACCTTC TRBJ1-2 TRBV19 - 14 TRBD1
CAWSVRGEQFF TGTGCCTGGAGTGTACGGGGTGAGCAGTTCTTC TRBJ2-1 TRBV30 - 11 -
CASSETGFSGSPLHF TGTGCCAGCAGCGAAACAGGGTTCTCAGGTTCACCCCTCCACTTT TRBJ1-6 TRBV7-2 - 15 -
CASSLLGQGSSYNSPLHF TGCGCCAGCAGCTTGTTGGGACAGGGCAGCTCCTATAATTCACCCCTCCACTTT TRBJ1-6 TRBV5-1 - 18 TRBD1
CASSLVFGGPGELFF TGCGCCAGCAGCTTGGTATTCGGAGGGCCCGGGGAGCTGTTTTTT TRBJ2-2 TRBV5-1 - 15 -
CASKEGYTGELFF TGTGCCAGCAAAGAGGGTTACACCGGGGAGCTGTTTTTT TRBJ2-2 TRBV2 few 13 -
CASSPGTTNEKLFF TGTGCCAGCAGCCCCGGGACAACGAATGAAAAACTGTTTTTT TRBJ1-4 TRBV11-2 once 14 -
CASSLDPGQETQYF TGTGCCAGCAGCCTGGATCCAGGTCAAGAGACCCAGTACTTC TRBJ2-5 TRBV7-9 once 14 -
CASDRTSQPQHF TGTGCCAGCGATAGAACGTCCCAGCCCCAGCATTTT TRBJ1-5 TRBV28 - 12 -